The present T cell receptor beta chain was sequenced within a study of identical twins. Study-wide results and limits: Findings depended on cross-sectional statistics rather than tracking the same donors. For out-of-frame alpha sequences shared by twins, low generation probability was in excess.

The donor group consisted entirely of healthy Caucasians. The cDNA had a unique molecular identifier and a template-switch universal primer site. TCRdb called the 5' RACE reads again in MiXCR, with one record for every CDR3 protein. The sample records roughly 710,000 distinct CDR3 sequences, around 6% being singletons. Only a few counts were recorded for this clonotype. Its antigen is as yet unknown. CDR3 size: 15 residues. V was pared by 0 bases and J by 7 bases, with 13 bases between. Germline CDR1 is SGHDN and CDR2 is FVKESK. Input material: naive T cells sorted from blood. The chain joins TRBV14 to TRBJ2-4; D gene ambiguous. The sequence was collected from a man between 18 and 29 years old in good health. The CDR3 loop reads CASSQDPGGWNIQYF. The CDR3, as DNA: TGTGCCAGCAGCCAAGACCCTGGTGGATGGAACATTCAGTACTTC. Full variable domain (rest looked up from reference TRBV14 and TRBJ2-4): EAGVTQFPSHSVIEKGQTVTLRCDPISGHDNLYWYRRVMGKEIKFLLHFVKESKQDESGMPNNRFLAERTGGTYSTLKVQPAELEDSGVYFCASSQDPGGWNIQYFGAGTRLSVL.